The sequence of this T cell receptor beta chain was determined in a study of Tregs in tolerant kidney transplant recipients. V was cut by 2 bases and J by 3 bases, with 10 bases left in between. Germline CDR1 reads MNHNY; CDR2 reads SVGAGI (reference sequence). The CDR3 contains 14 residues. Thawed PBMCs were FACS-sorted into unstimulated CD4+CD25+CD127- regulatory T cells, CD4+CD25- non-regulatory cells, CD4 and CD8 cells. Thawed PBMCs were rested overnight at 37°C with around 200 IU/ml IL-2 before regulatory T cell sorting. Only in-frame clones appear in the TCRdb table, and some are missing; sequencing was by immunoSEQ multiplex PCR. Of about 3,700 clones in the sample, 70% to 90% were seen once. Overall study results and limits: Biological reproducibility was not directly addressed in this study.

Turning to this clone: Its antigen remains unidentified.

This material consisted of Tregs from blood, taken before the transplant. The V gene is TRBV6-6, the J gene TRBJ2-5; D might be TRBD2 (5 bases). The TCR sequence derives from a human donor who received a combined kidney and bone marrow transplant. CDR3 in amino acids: CASSYEVREETQYF. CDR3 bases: TGTGCCAGCAGTTACGAGGTGAGGGAAGAGACCCAGTACTTC.